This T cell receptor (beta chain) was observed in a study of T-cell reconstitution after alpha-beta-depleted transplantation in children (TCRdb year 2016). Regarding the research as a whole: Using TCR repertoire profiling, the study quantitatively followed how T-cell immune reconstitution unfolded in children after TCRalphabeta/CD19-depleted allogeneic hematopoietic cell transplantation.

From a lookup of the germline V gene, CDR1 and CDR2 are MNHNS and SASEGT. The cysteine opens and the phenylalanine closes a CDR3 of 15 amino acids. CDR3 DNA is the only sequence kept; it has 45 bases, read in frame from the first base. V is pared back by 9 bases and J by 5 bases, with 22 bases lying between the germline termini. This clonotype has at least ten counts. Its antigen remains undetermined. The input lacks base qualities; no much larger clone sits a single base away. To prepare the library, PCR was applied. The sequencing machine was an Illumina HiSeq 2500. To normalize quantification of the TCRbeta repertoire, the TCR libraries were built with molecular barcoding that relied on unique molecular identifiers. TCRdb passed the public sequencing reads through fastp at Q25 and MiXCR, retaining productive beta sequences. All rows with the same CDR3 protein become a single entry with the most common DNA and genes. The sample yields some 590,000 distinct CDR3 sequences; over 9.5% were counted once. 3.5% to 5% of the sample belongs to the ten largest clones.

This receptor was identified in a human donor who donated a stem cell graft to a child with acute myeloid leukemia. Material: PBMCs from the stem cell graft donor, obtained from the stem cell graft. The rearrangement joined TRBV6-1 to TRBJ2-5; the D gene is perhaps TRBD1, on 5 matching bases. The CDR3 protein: CASKKGWGSGETQYF. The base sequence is TGTGCCAGTAAAAAGGGATGGGGCTCAGGGGAGACCCAGTACTTC.